This TCR beta chain comes out of a study of T cell clonality in common variable immunodeficiency. The CDR3 covers 17 residues. Looked up from germline, CDR1 is GTSNPN and CDR2 is SVGIG (reference sequence). Generated by immunoSEQ multiplex PCR, the TCRdb table keeps only in-frame clones and is missing some. The sample contains approximately 40,000 clones, none of them singletons. A note on this clone: One end of the junction does not line up with germline, which may come from a read error. The read ends 3 residues before the CDR3 terminus; that terminus is restored from the germline J gene.

Sequencing was carried out using peripheral blood mononuclear cells. This receptor was identified in a person aged 18 to 70 in good health. The V gene is TRBV30, the J gene TRBJ2-1; 12 positions match TRBD2. The CDR3 bases that were read are TGTGCCGGGAGTCCCACACTGGGACTAGCGGGCCGAAATGAG. It codes for CAGSPTLGLAGRNE. The complete CDR3 protein is CAGSPTLGLAGRNEQFF.